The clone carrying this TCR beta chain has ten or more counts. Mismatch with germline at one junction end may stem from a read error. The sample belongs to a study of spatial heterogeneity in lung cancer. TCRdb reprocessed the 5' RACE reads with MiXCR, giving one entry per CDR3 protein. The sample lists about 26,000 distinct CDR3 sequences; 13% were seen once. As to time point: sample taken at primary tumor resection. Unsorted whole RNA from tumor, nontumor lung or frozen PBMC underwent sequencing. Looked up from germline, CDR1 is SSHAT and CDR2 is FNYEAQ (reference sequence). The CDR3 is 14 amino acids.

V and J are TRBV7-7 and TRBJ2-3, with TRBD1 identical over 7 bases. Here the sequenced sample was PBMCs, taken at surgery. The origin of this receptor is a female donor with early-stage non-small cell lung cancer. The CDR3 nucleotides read TGTGCTAGCAGCTTAAGACAGGGTGGAGATACGCAGTATTTT. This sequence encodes CASSLRQGGDTQYF.